This TCR beta chain originates from a study of type 1 regulatory T cells. Across the study: An in vitro protocol generated T-allo10, a Tr1-enriched, alloantigen-specific CD4 T cell product. Notes on the study in general: Tr1 cells had a more restricted TCR repertoire than non-Tr1 cells.

Germline V gene sequence: CDR1 LNHNV, CDR2 YYDKDF (reference sequence). The V and J ends lost 5 bases and 1 base respectively, with 12 bases between them. The CDR3 loop spans 14 amino acids. From the reads, TCRdb called clonotypes with MiXCR, one entry per CDR3 protein. The sample carries about 62,000 distinct CDR3 sequences, approximately 60% recorded once. A remark on this clonotype: As yet, its antigen is unknown.

Input material: cultured non-Tr1 T cells, either the whole culture or a sorted T cell fraction (not recorded which). This rearrangement joins TRBV15 to TRBJ2-7; either TRBD1 or TRBD2 may supply D (5 bases each). This clonotype originated in a human donor in good health. The DNA for the CDR3 is TGTGCCACCAGCGAGGGGCGGCTTTCCTACGAGCAGTACTTC. Protein product: CATSEGRLSYEQYF.